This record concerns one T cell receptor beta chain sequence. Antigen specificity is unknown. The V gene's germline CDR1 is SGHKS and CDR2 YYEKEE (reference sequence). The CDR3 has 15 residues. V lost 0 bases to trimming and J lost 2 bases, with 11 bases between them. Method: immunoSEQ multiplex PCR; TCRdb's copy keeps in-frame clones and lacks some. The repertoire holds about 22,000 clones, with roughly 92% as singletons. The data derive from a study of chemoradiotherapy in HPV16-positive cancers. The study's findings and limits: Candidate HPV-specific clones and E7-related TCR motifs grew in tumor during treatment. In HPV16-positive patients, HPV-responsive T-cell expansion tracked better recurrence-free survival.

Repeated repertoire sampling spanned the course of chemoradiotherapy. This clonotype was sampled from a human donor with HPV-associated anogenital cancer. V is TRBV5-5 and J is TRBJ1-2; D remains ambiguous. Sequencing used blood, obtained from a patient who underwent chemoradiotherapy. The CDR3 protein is CASSLGHSINYGYTF. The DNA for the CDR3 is TGTGCCAGCAGCTTGGGTCACTCTATCAACTATGGCTACACCTTC.